This T cell receptor beta chain was sequenced for a study of blood T cell repertoires in COVID-19. Study background: Nucleic acid was either cDNA or gDNA, and it came from T cells, B-cell-depleted T cells, or PBMCs.

Trimming stripped 3 bases from V and 2 bases from J, with 12 bases between. Germline assignment: CDR1 GTSNPN and CDR2 SVGIG (reference sequence). The CDR3 runs to 14 residues. This clone was found once. Seattle-derived patients entered the study during active infection and were followed longitudinally. Per the original methods: For nucleated cells, counts were estimated from reference gene primer amplification. TCRdb's copy holds only in-frame clones and misses some; the assay was immunoSEQ multiplex PCR. The D gene and trimming were derived from the DNA, and the V and J assignments and clone size from that table. This table holds 55,000 to 75,000 clones, about 80% found once.

The sample comprised peripheral blood. The receptor comes from a man of 80 years or more with COVID-19, enrolled during active disease. The chain has TRBV30 and TRBJ2-3, with TRBD1 as a possible D gene (5 bases). The CDR3 DNA reads TGTGCCTGGAGGCCAGGGATAAACACAGATACGCAGTATTTT. Amino acid sequence: CAWRPGINTDTQYF. Together with reference TRBV30 and TRBJ2-3, the CDR3 gives the full variable domain: SQTIHQWPATLVQPVGSPLSLECTVEGTSNPNLYWYRQAAGRGLQLLFYSVGIGQISSEVPQNLSASRPQDRQFILSSKKLLLSDSGFYLCAWRPGINTDTQYFGPGTRLTVL.